Listed here are 25 T cell receptor beta chains from one sample, sequenced in a study of cytotoxic CD8 clonotypes in ibrutinib-treated CLL. Clones were sequenced by immunoSEQ multiplex PCR, and TCRdb holds only the in-frame ones, with some missing. The table includes approximately 17,000 clones, 65% to 70% detected once. Specimen: PBMCs, collected before ibrutinib treatment. The receptors derive from a human donor with chronic lymphocytic leukemia.

V gene TRBV18 combines with J gene TRBJ1-1; the D gene is possibly TRBD1 (6 bases). The V gene lost 2 bases and the J gene lost 3 bases, with 19 bases spanning the gap. The CDR3 runs 17 residues. Germline V gives CDR1 KGHSH, CDR2 LQKENI. The CDR3 region is CASSPTIGGGRDTEAFF. Written as DNA, the CDR3 is TGTGCCAGCTCACCAACGATTGGCGGGGGGCGGGACACTGAAGCTTTCTTT.

This clone has just one count. The rearrangement uses TRBV10-3 and TRBJ1-1; 7 bases match TRBD1. V was pared by 7 bases and J by 1 base, with 6 bases of the junction left unmatched. The CDR3 contains 14 residues. Looked up from germline, CDR1 is ENHRY and CDR2 is SYGVKD. CDR3 protein: CAITSGQKNTEAFF. Written as DNA, the CDR3 is TGTGCCATCACCTCGGGACAGAAGAACACTGAAGCTTTCTTT.

This chain uses TRBV23-1 with TRBJ2-5; 7 bases line up with TRBD1. TRBV23-1 is given ORF status, its function remaining uncertain. The CDR3 has 13 residues. Losses at the gene ends were 6 bases for V and 5 bases for J; bases not matched to a gene: 6. CDR3 DNA: TGCGCCAGCAGCCGACAGGGCGGGGAGACCCAGTACTTC. It specifies CASSRQGGETQYF.

The chain is built from TRBV29-1 and TRBJ1-1, with 7 bases matching TRBD1. V trimming: 7 bases; J trimming: 1 base; junction bases outside the gene matches: 3. CDR1 SQVTM and CDR2 ANQGSEA come from the germline V gene. The CDR3 is 12 residues long. The CDR3 is CSGRTGNTEAFF. The CDR3 DNA is TGCAGCGGCAGGACAGGGAACACTGAAGCTTTCTTT.

This CDR3 is CASSSPLSGAEAFF. For the CDR3, the DNA is TGTGCCAGTAGTTCACCCTTGTCAGGCGCTGAAGCTTTCTTT. The V call is TRBV19, the J call TRBJ1-1; D gene uncertain. CDR1 LNHDA and CDR2 SQIVND come from the germline V gene (reference sequence). The CDR3 sequence is 14 residues long. The V gene lost 5 bases and the J gene lost 6 bases, with 16 bases spanning the gap.

The genes are TRBV2 and TRBJ1-3, with a tentative D call TRBD1 (6 bases). Between the trimmed V and J ends, which lost 6 bases and 1 base, there was a span of 13 bases. Germline loops: CDR1 SNHLY, CDR2 FYNNEI. The CDR3 sequence is 15 residues long. The CDR3 loop is CASSALGQSGNTIYF. The CDR3 DNA sequence: TGTGCCAGCAGCGCCCTAGGACAGTCTGGAAACACCATATATTTT.

The chain has TRBV21-1 and TRBJ2-3. TRBV21-1 is annotated as a pseudogene. The CDR3 is 13 amino acids. DNA for the CDR3: TGTGCCAGCATCTGGGGGTGCGTCGATACGCAGTATTTT. Translating it yields CASIWGCVDTQYF.

In its sample, this clone was seen a few times. The conserved phenylalanine or tryptophan is not found at the CDR3 terminus, so this likely reflects a read error. It is unclear where the CDR3 begins or ends on the DNA, so no DNA is shown, and the CDR3 is as TCRdb lists it. V usage is TRBV5-1 and J usage is TRBJ1-2. Per germline, CDR1 SGHRS and CDR2 YFSETQ. The CDR3 spans 8 amino acids, including both terminal residues. The CDR3: CASTGPST.

DNA of the CDR3: TGTGCCAGCAGCCCCTCTAGCGGGGTAAGCTCCTACGAGCAGTACTTC. Residues: CASSPSSGVSSYEQYF. This chain connects TRBV7-2 to TRBJ2-7; TRBD2 matches 9 bases. The CDR3 extends over 16 amino acids. From germline, CDR1 is SGHTA and CDR2 FQGNSA. Trimming took 5 bases from V and 0 from J; bases not matched to a gene: 8.

This clone was detected only a few times. In nucleotides, the CDR3 is TGTGCCAGCTCACCACAAGGGCCAGGGGCCAACCGGGATACGCAGTATTTT. Translation gives CASSPQGPGANRDTQYF. This chain links TRBV18 with TRBJ2-3; tentatively, D is TRBD1 (6 bases). CDR3 size: 17 residues. Trimming cost V 1 base and J 6 bases, with 20 bases left between them. Germline assignment: CDR1 KGHSH and CDR2 LQKENI.

This chain joins TRBV9 and TRBJ1-3; D is perhaps TRBD1 (6 bases). V lost 0 bases, J lost 4 bases, and 11 bases lay in between. Germline V gene data show CDR1 as SGDLS and CDR2 as YYNGEE. This CDR3 comprises 15 residues. The chain's CDR3 is CASSVGGGPGNTIYF. For the CDR3, the DNA is TGTGCCAGCAGCGTAGGAGGGGGTCCGGGAAACACCATATATTTT.

The chain has TRBV6-5 and TRBJ1-5; 8 bases align to TRBD1. CDR1 and CDR2 from the germline V gene are MNHEY and SVGAGI. Trimming cost V 6 bases and J 9 bases; bases outside gene matches: 10. The CDR3 runs to 14 residues. The CDR3 is CASSRTGRSAPQHF. The CDR3 region has the DNA TGTGCCAGCAGCAGGACAGGGCGATCTGCGCCCCAGCATTTT.

V is TRBV29-1 and J is TRBJ2-2, with TRBD1 matching over 8 bases. After removal of 7 bases from V and 4 bases from J, the junction contained 2 bases not matched to a gene. This CDR3 has 12 amino acids. CDR1 is SQVTM and CDR2 is ANQGSEA in the germline V gene. The CDR3 DNA is TGCAGCGGTGACAGGGGCACCGGGGAGCTGTTTTTT. This translates into CSGDRGTGELFF.

This chain uses TRBV5-1 with TRBJ1-6; unclear D gene. Germline V lookup: CDR1 SGHRS, CDR2 YFSETQ. Deletions cut 0 bases from V and 9 bases from J, with 13 bases between. This CDR3 is 15 amino acids long. This CDR3 reads CASSLGIERGSPLHF. The CDR3 nucleotides read TGCGCCAGCAGCTTGGGGATCGAACGAGGTTCACCCCTCCACTTT.

This chain connects TRBV6-6 to TRBJ2-7; TRBD1 matches 8 bases. Germline V gene sequence: CDR1 MNHNY, CDR2 SVGAGI (reference sequence). This CDR3 contains 15 residues. V was pared by 0 bases and J by 6 bases, with 7 bases of the junction left unmatched. CDR3 sequence (DNA): TGTGCCAGCAGTTACTCGACAGGGGAAGGTGGCGAGCAGTACTTC. This translates into CASSYSTGEGGEQYF.

Details on this clone: A much larger clone differs by one base, so this may be a read error. The rearrangement uses TRBV4-2 and TRBJ2-7, with 11 nucleotides matching TRBD1. Unmatched junction bases numbered 5, after V lost 0 bases and J lost 1 base. Germline assignment: CDR1 LGHNA and CDR2 YNFKEQ. The CDR3 is made up of 17 amino acids. CDR3 bases: TGTGCCAGCAGCCAAGATCCAGGGACAGGGGGTTCCTACGAGCAGTACTTC. Translating it yields CASSQDPGTGGSYEQYF.

This rearrangement joins TRBV25-1 to TRBJ1-1; 8 bases are shared with TRBD1. CDR3 length: 14 amino acids. The trim removed 6 bases at V and 4 bases at J, leaving 7 bases unmatched. The germline gives CDR1 MGHDK, CDR2 SYGVNS. The CDR3, as DNA: TGTGCCAGCAGGGGGACAGGACTCTTCACTGAAGCTTTCTTT. Protein product: CASRGTGLFTEAFF.

The chain carries TRBV9 and TRBJ2-3; 13 bases match TRBD2. The germline CDR1 and CDR2 sequences are SGDLS and YYNGEE. The length of the CDR3 is 16 residues. Unmatched junction bases numbered 1, after V lost 3 bases and J lost 0 bases. The DNA of the CDR3 is TGTGCCAGCAGCGGACTAGCGGGGGGCAGCACAGATACGCAGTATTTT. As protein: CASSGLAGGSTDTQYF.

This chain links TRBV29-1 with TRBJ2-7, with D perhaps matching TRBD1 or TRBD2 (6 bases each). CDR1 SQVTM and CDR2 ANQGSEA come from the germline V gene. The CDR3 is made up of 14 amino acids. V was cut by 0 bases and J by 3 bases, with 12 bases left in between. CDR3 nucleotides: TGCAGCGTTGAAGATTATGGGGGGCTCTACGAGCAGTACTTC. Protein product: CSVEDYGGLYEQYF.

The genes are TRBV7-8 and TRBJ2-3; D may be TRBD1 (5 bases). Trimming stripped 5 bases from V and 0 bases from J, with 9 bases between. The CDR3 totals 14 residues. Germline loops: CDR1 SGHVS, CDR2 FQNEAQ. CDR3 nucleotides: TGTGCCAGCAGCCACGACAGTAGCACAGATACGCAGTATTTT. This gives the protein CASSHDSSTDTQYF.

V and J are TRBV6-1 and TRBJ2-1; 8 positions match TRBD1. The CDR3 runs to 13 residues. Germline loops: CDR1 MNHNS, CDR2 SASEGT. The V gene end was trimmed by 11 bases and the J gene end by 5 bases; junction bases not matched to a gene: 8. In DNA, the CDR3 is TGTGCCGCCTGGACAGGGAAAAACAATGAGCAGTTCTTC. Protein: CAAWTGKNNEQFF.

The J gene is TRBJ1-1, the V gene TRBV10-3; possible D gene TRBD1, 6 bases. The CDR3 totals 14 residues. The ends were cut back, 3 bases at V and 6 bases at J, with 14 bases in the middle. Germline V gene lookup returns CDR1 ENHRY and CDR2 SYGVKD. Here the CDR3 DNA reads TGTGCCATCAGTGAATTGGACCGGGGGCCTGAAGCTTTCTTT. This translates into CAISELDRGPEAFF.

This chain connects TRBV6-4 to TRBJ2-7, with a weak D call TRBD2 (5 bases). V was clipped by 0 bases and J by 7 bases, with 28 bases between them. This CDR3 comprises 19 residues. Germline V gene data show CDR1 as MRHNA and CDR2 as SNTAGT. The CDR3 loop is CASSDSAVYGDSLVGEQYF. The CDR3 DNA sequence: TGTGCCAGCAGTGACTCGGCCGTCTACGGGGATTCTCTGGTAGGGGAGCAGTACTTC.

The genes are TRBV4-3 and TRBJ2-3; D unclear. The ends were cut back, 0 bases at V and 9 bases at J, with 16 bases in the middle. The CDR3 consists of 15 residues. CDR1 and CDR2 (germline): LGHNA, YSLEER. The CDR3 coding sequence is TGCGCCAGCAGCCAAGATAACTCCTTAGCTTACACGCAGTATTTT. This translates into CASSQDNSLAYTQYF.

Only one count was recorded for this clone. V is TRBV30 and J is TRBJ1-1; D ambiguous. Germline V gene lookup returns CDR1 GTSNPN and CDR2 SVGIG (reference sequence). Trimming shortened V by 2 bases and J by 12 bases, and 10 bases separated the two germline ends. This CDR3 is 10 amino acids long. The CDR3 DNA follows: TGTGCCTGGAGTCGGGGTTGGACTTTCTTT. Encoded protein: CAWSRGWTFF.